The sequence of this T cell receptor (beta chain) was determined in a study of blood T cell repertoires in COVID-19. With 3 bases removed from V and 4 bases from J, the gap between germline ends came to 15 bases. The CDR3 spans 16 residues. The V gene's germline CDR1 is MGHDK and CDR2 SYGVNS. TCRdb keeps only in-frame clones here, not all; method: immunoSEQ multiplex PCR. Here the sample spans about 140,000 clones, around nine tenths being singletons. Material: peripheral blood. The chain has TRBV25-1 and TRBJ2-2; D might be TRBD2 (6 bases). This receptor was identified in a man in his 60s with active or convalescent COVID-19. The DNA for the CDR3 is TGTGCCAGCAGTGAGGCCCGTGCGGGGCGCACCGGGGAGCTGTTTTTT. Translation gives CASSEARAGRTGELFF.